This paragraph reports one TCR beta chain. The antigen it binds to is not known. There are no base qualities to consult, and no much larger clone falls within one base. The library came from the immunoSEQ multiplex PCR assay. In its TCRdb copy, this immuneACCESS table keeps in-frame sequences only and misses some clones. Where compared with another copy, unresolved V genes explain less than half of these, and the others have no known cause. Within this sample are more than 10,000 clones, with 94% of them counted one time only. About a quarter of the sample lies in the top ten. V is pared back by 3 bases and J by 8 bases, with 11 bases lying between the germline termini. The CDR3 contains 13 residues, cysteine and phenylalanine counted. The only DNA kept is the CDR3, 39 bases in frame from the first base. According to the germline V gene, CDR1 reads LGHNA and CDR2 reads YNFKEQ. These data belong to a study of control samples from healthy donors and cancer patients (dated by TCRdb to about 2020).

The TCR was taken from a man aged 65-85 years with head and neck cancer. This chain joins TRBV4-2 to TRBJ2-1, with an unclear D gene assignment. Sequenced material: PBMCs. The DNA reads as follows: TGTGCCAGCAGCCACGCCCAGTTGGATGAGCAGTTCTTC. It codes for CASSHAQLDEQFF.